The TCR beta chain described here comes from a study of metastatic and nonmetastatic thyroid tumors. Study at large: For malignant and benign thyroid patients, tumor or nodule tissue and blood were the sources whose repertoires were compared.

There were no patients who had received any treatment before thyroid surgery. Per the original data handling: The study built a papillary thyroid cancer distant-metastasis classifier from CDR3 differences across clinicopathological groups. From the PCR reads, TCRdb re-called clones with MiXCR. These V and J calls rely on TCRdb rather than the paper's analysis. The data show more than 8,500 clones, under 25% seen once. Trimming cost V 8 bases and J 8 bases, with 15 bases left between them. The germline CDR1 and CDR2 sequences are SNHLY and FYNNEI. The CDR3 has 12 residues. Overall study results and limits: The study reportedly found significantly higher TCR beta diversity in malignant thyroid tumors than benign nodules, in blood and tumor.

This clone is medium-sized (0.01 to 0.1%) in the sample. Its matching antigen is unknown. J is TRBJ1-2 and V is TRBV2; D may be TRBD1 (5 bases). Sequencing was carried out using adjacent normal tissue. This receptor was identified in a female donor with papillary thyroid cancer or a benign thyroid nodule (not recorded which). Some clones in this sample may be carry-over from other donors' samples. CDR3 DNA sequence: TGTGCCAGCCGCTCGGGGGGGGACGGCTACACCTTC. It encodes CASRSGGDGYTF.